This record looks at one T cell receptor beta chain sequence and its context. The antigen remains undetermined. Cells designated naive CD8 were CD45RO-negative and were positively selected for CCR7, with terminally differentiated effector memory CD45RA+ cells excluded. This sample is part of a study of shared clonotypes between healthy human individuals. Study as a whole: Per donor, CD8 memory used one plate, CD8 naive used two, CD4 memory used three and CD4 naive used three.

Germline assignment: CDR1 MNHNY and CDR2 SVGAGI (reference sequence). The length of the CDR3 is 16 residues. J was trimmed by 1 base and V by 6 bases; bases with no gene match: 6. Findings and limits, study-wide: Sharing across four donors was highest in naive CD4 (roughly 5%) and lowest in memory CD8 (around 0.4%).

Sequenced by immunoSEQ multiplex PCR; TCRdb stores in-frame clones only, minus some. Of roughly 2 million clones in the sample, about 95% were seen once. The receptor was derived from a man between 18 and 29 years old in good health. The chain combines TRBV6-6 with TRBJ2-1, with 10 bases lining up with TRBD2. Sequenced material: naive CD8+ T cells sorted from blood. The CDR3 DNA follows: TGTGCCAGCAGCCAAATAGCGGGAGGTTCCTACAATGAGCAGTTCTTC. Its translation is CASSQIAGGSYNEQFF.